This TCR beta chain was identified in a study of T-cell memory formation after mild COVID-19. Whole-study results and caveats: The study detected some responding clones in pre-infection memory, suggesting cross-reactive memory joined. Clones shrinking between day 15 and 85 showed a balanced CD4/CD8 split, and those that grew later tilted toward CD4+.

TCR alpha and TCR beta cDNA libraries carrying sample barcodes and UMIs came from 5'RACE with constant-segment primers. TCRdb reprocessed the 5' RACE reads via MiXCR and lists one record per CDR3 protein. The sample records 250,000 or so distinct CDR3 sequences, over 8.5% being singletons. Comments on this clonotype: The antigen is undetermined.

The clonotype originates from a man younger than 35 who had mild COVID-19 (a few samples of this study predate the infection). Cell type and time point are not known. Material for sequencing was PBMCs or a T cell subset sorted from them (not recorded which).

CDR3 coding DNA: TGCGCCAGCAGCCAAGATTGGGCTAGCGACGAGCAGTACGTC. This codes for CASSQDWASDEQYV. The chain joins TRBV4-1 to TRBJ2-7, with a tentative D call TRBD2 (6 bases). This CDR3 has 14 amino acids. Trimming removed 0 bases at V and 5 bases at J, with 11 bases between. Germline V gives CDR1 MGHRA, CDR2 YSYEKL.